The count of the clone carrying this T cell receptor beta chain is one. This sample was included in a study of CD8 T cells in Susac syndrome. Random hexamers served to reverse transcribe roughly 0.5 to 1 ug RNA. TCRdb recomputed calls from the immunoSEQ multiplex PCR reads with MiXCR, one row per CDR3 protein. The sample holds approximately 130,000 distinct CDR3 sequences; more than 75% are singletons and the top ten take approximately 0.24%. Germline V gives CDR1 SGHNT, CDR2 YENEEA. With 2 bases removed from V and 5 bases from J, the gap between germline ends came to 16 bases. The CDR3 loop spans 16 amino acids.

V usage is TRBV11-3 and J usage is TRBJ2-1, with D tentatively TRBD2 (5 bases). Input material: CD8+ T cells from PBMCs. This receptor was taken from a human donor with multiple sclerosis. The CDR3 loop is CASSLSQERPHNEQFF. In DNA form, the CDR3 reads TGTGCCAGCAGCTTATCTCAGGAGCGGCCTCACAATGAGCAGTTCTTC.